This is a list of T cell receptor beta chains from one sample in a study of lymphopenia after photon versus proton radiotherapy. The data were produced by immunoSEQ multiplex PCR, yet TCRdb's version contains in-frame clones alone and is incomplete. The sample holds about 12,000 clones; more than 70% are singletons and the top ten take 3% to 4%. Here the sequenced sample was peripheral blood, taken from a patient treated with proton-based radiotherapy. The source of these receptors is a man between 60 and 75 years old with pancreatic cancer. The CDR3 runs from the conserved cysteine through the conserved F or W. The order of the fields is J gene, clone size, V gene, D gene, CDR3 DNA, CDR3 protein. D genes are given only for firm matches. Expanded clones get a size class; other rows say once, few or many, or leave the size out.

TRBJ2-1 | NA | TRBV7-8 | NA | TGTGCCAGCAGCTCGAACCCCCGATCAGGGAATGAGCAGTTCTTC | CASSSNPRSGNEQFF
TRBJ2-3 | NA | TRBV28 | TRBD2 | TGTGCCAGCAGTCCCCACCTAGGCGGGGGGTTCACAGATACGCAGTATTTT | CASSPHLGGGFTDTQYF
TRBJ2-1 | NA | TRBV11-3 | NA | TGTGCCAGCAGCTTAGAGGCGGGCGACAATGAGCAGTTCTTC | CASSLEAGDNEQFF
TRBJ1-6 | NA | TRBV5-1 | NA | TGCGCCAGCAGCTTGGGGGCGCAATATAATTCACCCCTCCACTTT | CASSLGAQYNSPLHF
TRBJ2-7 | few | TRBV7-3 | TRBD1 | TGTGCCAGCAGCCGGGGACAGGGGTACCACGAGCAGTACTTC | CASSRGQGYHEQYF
TRBJ2-7 | NA | TRBV11-2 | NA | TGTGCCAGCAGCTCCACAGGTACTGGAGAGCAGTACTTC | CASSSTGTGEQYF
TRBJ1-3 | NA | TRBV6-1 | NA | TGTGCCAGCAGTGCTGGGCAGGGAAACACCATATATTTT | CASSAGQGNTIYF
TRBJ1-2 | NA | TRBV28 | NA | TGTGCCAGCAGTCCACCAGAGAACTATGGCTACACCTTC | CASSPPENYGYTF
TRBJ2-7 | NA | TRBV28 | NA | TGTGCCAGCAGTTCGGAATACGAGCAGTACTTC | CASSSEYEQYF
TRBJ2-7 | NA | TRBV27 | TRBD1 | TGTGCCAGCAGTCCCTCCCGGGACAGGGGCTACGAGCAGTACTTC | CASSPSRDRGYEQYF
TRBJ1-1 | NA | TRBV5-4 | TRBD1 | TGTGCCAGCAGCCCACCCCCGGGACAGAAGATGAACACTGAAGCTTTCTTT | CASSPPPGQKMNTEAFF
TRBJ2-2 | NA | TRBV2 | NA | TGTGCCAGCAGTGTAGGGAGTGACACCGGGGAGCTGTTTTTT | CASSVGSDTGELFF
TRBJ2-1 | NA | TRBV18 | TRBD2 | TGTGCCAGCTCACCCGGGACTAGCGGGAGTCCGTTCTTC | CASSPGTSGSPFF
TRBJ1-2 | once | TRBV6-1 | TRBD1 | TGTGCCAGCAGTGCCCTCTGGACAGGGAGAGGAGGAGGCTACACCTTC | CASSALWTGRGGGYTF
TRBJ2-2 | NA | TRBV27 | NA | TGTGCCAGCACCCCGGGCAGGATCGGGGAGCTGTTTTTT | CASTPGRIGELFF
TRBJ1-2 | NA | TRBV16 | NA | TGTGCCAGCAGCACACGGGCGATGGACAGCTATGGCTACACCTTC | CASSTRAMDSYGYTF
TRBJ2-7 | NA | TRBV16 | TRBD1 | TGTGCCAGCAGACTAACAGGGGCTCTAGGCGAGCAGTACTTC | CASRLTGALGEQYF
TRBJ2-3 | NA | TRBV7-9 | NA | TGTGCCAGCAGCTACAAAAAAGCCCTTCCGCGCCCAGATACGCAGTATTTT | CASSYKKALPRPDTQYF
TRBJ2-1 | NA | TRBV5-5 | TRBD2 | TGTGCCAGCAGCTCTGGGACTAGCGGGTCCTACAATGAGCAGTTCTTC | CASSSGTSGSYNEQFF
TRBJ1-1 | NA | TRBV4-1 | TRBD1 | TGCGCCAGCAGCCTAGACGGACAGGAAGTACGGTCAGCTTTCTTT | CASSLDGQEVRSAFF
TRBJ2-1 | NA | TRBV29-1 | NA | TGCAGCGTCGAAGAGGATGAGCAGTTCTTC | CSVEEDEQFF
TRBJ1-2 | few | TRBV4-2 | NA | TGTGCCAGCAGCCAAGATCATGGAGGGGATTATTATGGCTACACCTTC | CASSQDHGGDYYGYTF
TRBJ2-6 | NA | TRBV6-1 | TRBD1 | TGTGCCAGCAGTGAAGGACAGGGTTCTGGGGCCAACGTCCTGACTTTC | CASSEGQGSGANVLTF
TRBJ1-2 | NA | TRBV6-1 | NA | TGTGCCAGCAGTGACTCTGGGTATGGCTACACCTTC | CASSDSGYGYTF
TRBJ1-2 | NA | TRBV15 | NA | TGTGCCACCAGCAGAGATCGAAACGGCATCTATGGCTACACCTTC | CATSRDRNGIYGYTF
TRBJ1-6 | NA | TRBV2 | TRBD1 | TGTGCCAGCAGTGTACCCGGGACAGGGACTTCCTCACCCCTCCACTTT | CASSVPGTGTSSPLHF
TRBJ2-7 | NA | TRBV19 | NA | TGTGCCAGTAGTATATGGGGGAGCTCCTACGAGCAGTACTTC | CASSIWGSSYEQYF
TRBJ2-7 | few | TRBV9 | NA | TGTGCCAGCAGCCGCGAAGCCGGGACGCCGTACGAGCAGTACTTC | CASSREAGTPYEQYF
TRBJ1-1 | NA | TRBV6-5 | NA | TGTGCCAGCAGCCCCGGGTCCCATGGTGAAGCTTTCTTT | CASSPGSHGEAFF
TRBJ2-5 | NA | TRBV9 | TRBD1 | TGTGCCAGCAGCGACGACAGGGGGAGAGAGACCCAGTACTTC | CASSDDRGRETQYF
TRBJ1-1 | NA | TRBV19 | NA | TGTGCCAGTAGAGTATCGGCAGGTTTGAGTATGAAGGGCACTGAAGCTTTCTTT | CASRVSAGLSMKGTEAFF
TRBJ2-1 | NA | TRBV6-4 | NA | TGTGCCAGCAGTGACGGGGCCGGGGAGCAGTTCTTC | CASSDGAGEQFF
TRBJ2-7 | NA | TRBV2 | TRBD1 | TGTGCCATCCTCCCTCCCCCGGGACAGAGACCCTACGAGCAGTACTTC | CAILPPPGQRPYEQYF
TRBJ1-2 | NA | TRBV23-1 | NA | TGCGCCAGCAGTCAGTCCCAGGGTTACACCTTC | CASSQSQGYTF
TRBJ2-3 | NA | TRBV7-2 | TRBD2 | TGTGCCAGCAGCCCTAGACTAGCGGGAGGTTCAGATACGCAGTATTTT | CASSPRLAGGSDTQYF
TRBJ2-2 | NA | TRBV2 | NA | TGTGCCAGCAGTGAAGCCCCCAGGGGCACCGGGGAGCTGTTTTTT | CASSEAPRGTGELFF
TRBJ2-1 | NA | TRBV7-9 | NA | TGTGCCAGCAGCTTTGGGGAACACTCCTACAATGAGCAGTTCTTC | CASSFGEHSYNEQFF
TRBJ1-5 | NA | TRBV18 | NA | TGTGCCAGCTCAGGTTTTTCGGGGATGCAGCCCCAGCATTTT | CASSGFSGMQPQHF
TRBJ1-4 | NA | TRBV5-6 | TRBD1 | TGTGCCAGCAGTTCCCGACAGGGGATATGGGAAAAACTGTTTTTT | CASSSRQGIWEKLFF
TRBJ2-7 | few | TRBV19 | TRBD1 | TGTGCCAGTAGTGCCGGGACAGGGGGCTACGAGCAGTACTTC | CASSAGTGGYEQYF
TRBJ2-1 | NA | TRBV10-3 | NA | TGTGCCATCAGTAAAGTTCGGAGTACCTACAATGAGCAGTTCTTC | CAISKVRSTYNEQFF
TRBJ2-1 | NA | TRBV18 | NA | TGTGCCAGCTCACCGTTCCAGGGAGATCGGGAGCAGTTCTTC | CASSPFQGDREQFF
TRBJ1-6 | NA | TRBV7-9 | TRBD1 | TGTGCCAGCAGCACCGGGACAGTTAATTCACCCCTCCACTTT | CASSTGTVNSPLHF
TRBJ2-1 | NA | TRBV9 | TRBD2 | TGTGCCAGCAGCGTAGCTAGCGGGAGTTGGAATGAGCAGTTCTTC | CASSVASGSWNEQFF
TRBJ1-3 | NA | TRBV5-1 | NA | TGCGCCAGCAGACCAGGGATATCTGGAAACACCATATATTTT | CASRPGISGNTIYF
TRBJ1-3 | once | TRBV9 | NA | TGTGCCAGCAGCGTAGTGGCGGACTCTGGAAACACCATATATTTT | CASSVVADSGNTIYF
TRBJ1-2 | NA | TRBV28 | NA | TGTGCCAGCATCCCCATAGGACGGACAGCTAACTATGGCTACACCTTC | CASIPIGRTANYGYTF
TRBJ2-7 | once | TRBV7-9 | TRBD1 | TGTGCCAGCAGCTTAGGGGGACAGGGTAACCGCGAGCAGTACTTC | CASSLGGQGNREQYF
TRBJ2-7 | NA | TRBV11-1 | TRBD2 | TGTGCCAGCAGCTCCCAGCCAGCGGGAGCCTACGAGCAGTACTTC | CASSSQPAGAYEQYF
TRBJ2-3 | NA | TRBV14 | NA | TGTGCCAGCAGTTTCGAGGACCTCACAGATACGCAGTATTTT | CASSFEDLTDTQYF
TRBJ2-5 | NA | TRBV10-3 | TRBD2 | TGTGCCATCAGTGAGGTAGCGGGAGTGCAGGAGCAGTACTTC | CAISEVAGVQEQYF
TRBJ2-7 | NA | TRBV19 | NA | TGTGCCAGTAGTATCGACAGTTTCTACGAGCAGTACTTC | CASSIDSFYEQYF